The clone carrying this T cell receptor beta chain has just a few counts. These data are taken from a study of CD8 T cells in Susac syndrome. RNA amounts of roughly 0.5 to 1 ug underwent reverse transcription with random hexamers. TCR beta CDR3 was amplified by immunoSEQ covering 54 Vbeta and 13 Jbeta. TCRdb analysed the immunoSEQ multiplex PCR reads with MiXCR anew, one entry per CDR3 protein. The sample has about 200,000 distinct CDR3 sequences; 92% are singletons. Sequencing of TCR beta drew on CD8+ and CD4+ T cells from blood. While CD8+ and CD4+ T cells were isolated negatively, TEMRA cells were enriched by FACS. Germline CDR1 reads LGHNA; CDR2 reads YNFKEQ. The V gene end was trimmed by 4 bases and the J gene end by 4 bases; junction bases not matched to a gene: 5. The CDR3 spans 15 residues.

The receptor was derived from a human donor with multiple sclerosis. The chain joins TRBV4-2 to TRBJ2-7, with 12 bases matching TRBD1. Material for sequencing was CD8+ T cells from PBMCs. Here the CDR3 reads CASSPVGQGAYEQYF. The CDR3, as DNA: TGTGCCAGCAGCCCCGTGGGACAGGGGGCGTACGAGCAGTACTTC.